The present TCR beta chain was sequenced within a study of shared clonotypes between healthy human individuals. General study points: Exclusively blood specimens were collected; tissue repertoires likely differ.

The length of the CDR3 is 14 residues. The germline V gene has CDR1 SQVTM and CDR2 ANQGSEA. V lost 4 bases, J lost 0 bases, and 11 bases lay in between. About 90 million PBMCs supplied genomic DNA for unsorted samples. In the case of this clone: Its antigen remains unknown.

This table comes from immunoSEQ multiplex PCR, and its TCRdb copy is limited to in-frame clones, with some not included. The sample records 450,000 to 500,000 clones, less than 80% being singletons. This receptor was identified in a woman aged 40-49 years in good health. Some clones in this sample may be carry-over from other donors' samples. This sequence joins TRBV29-1 and TRBJ2-3; D is unresolved. The source material was PBMCs. The CDR3 coding sequence is TGCAGCGTTGCGGGCCTCTCTAGCACAGATACGCAGTATTTT. Amino acids: CSVAGLSSTDTQYF.